A selection of T cell receptor beta chains follows, all from one sample in a study of blood T cell repertoires in COVID-19. The repertoire was sequenced with immunoSEQ multiplex PCR; TCRdb's copy has only in-frame clones and lacks some. The table lists fewer than 250,000 clones, 83% of them singletons, with around 6% in the top ten. The sequenced sample consisted of peripheral blood. Receptors originate from a human donor in a cohort sampled during active COVID-19. Both conserved end residues are part of each CDR3. A D gene is named only where the DNA matches it firmly. The size entry is marked missing in some rows and otherwise reads once, few, many or a size class.

clone_size: .; j_call: TRBJ1-2; v_call: TRBV6-5; d_call: TRBD1; cdr3_nt: TGTGCCAGCAGTTACGATACAGGGGGAAACTATGGCTACACCTTC; cdr3_aa: CASSYDTGGNYGYTF
clone_size: .; j_call: TRBJ2-7; v_call: TRBV4-1; d_call: .; cdr3_nt: TGCGCCAGCAGCCAAGTAATTAGCGGATCCTACGAGCAGTACTTC; cdr3_aa: CASSQVISGSYEQYF
clone_size: .; j_call: TRBJ1-3; v_call: TRBV18; d_call: .; cdr3_nt: TGTGCCAGCTCCCCGGGTTTGGGGACAGGAAACACCATATATTTT; cdr3_aa: CASSPGLGTGNTIYF
clone_size: few; j_call: TRBJ2-1; v_call: TRBV13; d_call: .; cdr3_nt: TGTGCCAGCAGCCAATTCTCACTCGGGGGAGACACACACAATGAGCAGTTCTTC; cdr3_aa: CASSQFSLGGDTHNEQFF
clone_size: .; j_call: TRBJ2-7; v_call: TRBV6-2/TRBV6-3; d_call: .; cdr3_nt: TGTGCCAGCAGCAAACCCACAGGATACGAGCAGTACTTC; cdr3_aa: CASSKPTGYEQYF
clone_size: .; j_call: TRBJ1-3; v_call: TRBV6-5; d_call: .; cdr3_nt: TGTGCCAGCAGTTATAGGGGCAACGCTGGAAACACCATATATTTT; cdr3_aa: CASSYRGNAGNTIYF
clone_size: .; j_call: TRBJ2-5; v_call: TRBV10-3; d_call: .; cdr3_nt: TGTGCCATCAGTGATGGACTCTCTGAAGAGACCCAGTACTTC; cdr3_aa: CAISDGLSEETQYF
clone_size: .; j_call: TRBJ2-7; v_call: TRBV19; d_call: .; cdr3_nt: TGTGCCAGTAGTATTGGGGGGTCTGCTTGGGAGCAGTACTTC; cdr3_aa: CASSIGGSAWEQYF
clone_size: .; j_call: TRBJ2-5; v_call: TRBV24-1; d_call: .; cdr3_nt: TGTGCCACCAGTGACTTCCTAGAGCAAGAGACCCAGTACTTC; cdr3_aa: CATSDFLEQETQYF
clone_size: few; j_call: TRBJ2-2; v_call: TRBV6-1; d_call: .; cdr3_nt: TGTGCCAGCAGTGAACAGGGGATCGCCGGGGAGCTGTTTTTT; cdr3_aa: CASSEQGIAGELFF
clone_size: .; j_call: TRBJ2-2; v_call: TRBV5-5; d_call: .; cdr3_nt: TGTGCCAGCAGCTTGGGTCCGGCGGTCACCGGGGAGCTGTTTTTT; cdr3_aa: CASSLGPAVTGELFF
clone_size: few; j_call: TRBJ1-4; v_call: TRBV5-6; d_call: .; cdr3_nt: TGTGCCAGCAGCTTGGGGCAGTTTGCAACTAATGAAAAACTGTTTTTT; cdr3_aa: CASSLGQFATNEKLFF
clone_size: .; j_call: TRBJ2-5; v_call: TRBV6-5; d_call: .; cdr3_nt: TGTGCCAGCAGCAGGGGCCGTCAGCCACAAGAGACCCAGTACTTC; cdr3_aa: CASSRGRQPQETQYF
clone_size: .; j_call: TRBJ1-6; v_call: TRBV30; d_call: .; cdr3_nt: TGTGCCTGGAGCGGGCAGGGGACACCCCTCCACTTT; cdr3_aa: CAWSGQGTPLHF
clone_size: .; j_call: TRBJ1-3; v_call: TRBV2; d_call: .; cdr3_nt: TGTGCCAGCAGTGTTCAGACGGGTGGAAACACCATATATTTT; cdr3_aa: CASSVQTGGNTIYF
clone_size: .; j_call: TRBJ1-4; v_call: TRBV9; d_call: .; cdr3_nt: TGTGCCAGCAGCCCCCTCCAGGGCAGGGAAGGCGAAAAACTGTTTTTT; cdr3_aa: CASSPLQGREGEKLFF
clone_size: .; j_call: TRBJ2-3; v_call: TRBV4-1; d_call: TRBD2; cdr3_nt: TGCGCCAGCAGCCCCTATAGCGGGAGGGTTGTCACAGATACGCAGTATTTT; cdr3_aa: CASSPYSGRVVTDTQYF
clone_size: .; j_call: TRBJ2-2; v_call: TRBV2; d_call: .; cdr3_nt: TGTGCCAGCATTCCCGAGTACACCGGGGAGCTGTTTTTT; cdr3_aa: CASIPEYTGELFF
clone_size: .; j_call: TRBJ2-5; v_call: TRBV12-3/TRBV12-4; d_call: .; cdr3_nt: TGTGCCAGCGGCGGGGAGGAAGAGACCCAGTACTTC; cdr3_aa: CASGGEEETQYF
clone_size: .; j_call: TRBJ1-6; v_call: TRBV28; d_call: TRBD1; cdr3_nt: TGTGCCAGCAGTTTAGGCAGGGGGCTTACGAGTTCACCCCTCCACTTT; cdr3_aa: CASSLGRGLTSSPLHF
clone_size: .; j_call: TRBJ2-7; v_call: TRBV7-6; d_call: .; cdr3_nt: TGTGCCAGCAGCTCGGACAGCTCCTACGAGCAGTACTTC; cdr3_aa: CASSSDSSYEQYF
clone_size: once; j_call: TRBJ1-1; v_call: TRBV5-1; d_call: .; cdr3_nt: TGCGCCAGCAGTATTAAGAAGGGGGTGAAGACTGAAGCTTTCTTT; cdr3_aa: CASSIKKGVKTEAFF
clone_size: .; j_call: TRBJ2-1; v_call: TRBV19; d_call: .; cdr3_nt: TGTGCCAGTAGTATAGACCAGGGGTTGTACAATGAGCAGTTCTTC; cdr3_aa: CASSIDQGLYNEQFF
clone_size: once; j_call: TRBJ1-2; v_call: TRBV28; d_call: TRBD1; cdr3_nt: TGTGCCAGCAGCCTAGGGGGCGACGGCTATGGCTACACCTTC; cdr3_aa: CASSLGGDGYGYTF
clone_size: .; j_call: TRBJ1-6; v_call: TRBV5-6; d_call: TRBD1; cdr3_nt: TGTGCCAGCAGCCCACCCGGGACAGGGTTGAATTCACCCCTCCACTTT; cdr3_aa: CASSPPGTGLNSPLHF
clone_size: .; j_call: TRBJ2-5; v_call: TRBV6-5; d_call: TRBD1; cdr3_nt: TGTGCCAGCAGTTTACAGGGGTGGGAGACCCAGTACTTC; cdr3_aa: CASSLQGWETQYF
clone_size: .; j_call: TRBJ2-7; v_call: TRBV9; d_call: TRBD2; cdr3_nt: TGTGCCAGCAGCGTGGTTAGCGGGAGTGGTGGCGAGCAGTACTTC; cdr3_aa: CASSVVSGSGGEQYF
clone_size: .; j_call: TRBJ1-1; v_call: TRBV6-5; d_call: .; cdr3_nt: TGTGCCAGCAGTTACTCCCATGAGACTGAAGCTTTCTTT; cdr3_aa: CASSYSHETEAFF
clone_size: .; j_call: TRBJ2-1; v_call: TRBV7-2; d_call: TRBD2; cdr3_nt: TGTGCCAGCAGCTTAGGGAGGGTAGCGGGTTATTCCTACAATGAGCAGTTCTTC; cdr3_aa: CASSLGRVAGYSYNEQFF
clone_size: .; j_call: TRBJ1-2; v_call: TRBV30; d_call: TRBD1; cdr3_nt: TGTGCCTGGAGACGGACAGGGGGGGATGGCTACACCTTC; cdr3_aa: CAWRRTGGDGYTF
clone_size: .; j_call: TRBJ2-5; v_call: TRBV7-9; d_call: .; cdr3_nt: TGTGCCAGCAGCTTAGATGGAGGGGCCACCATACAAGAGACCCAGTACTTC; cdr3_aa: CASSLDGGATIQETQYF
clone_size: .; j_call: TRBJ2-5; v_call: TRBV15; d_call: TRBD1; cdr3_nt: TGTGCCACCAGCATGACCAAGGGGGCAGGGTGGGAGACCCAGTACTTC; cdr3_aa: CATSMTKGAGWETQYF
clone_size: .; j_call: TRBJ2-1; v_call: TRBV27; d_call: TRBD1; cdr3_nt: TGTGCCAGCAGTACCACCGGGACAGGGGGCGTGCAGTTCTTC; cdr3_aa: CASSTTGTGGVQFF
clone_size: .; j_call: TRBJ2-1; v_call: TRBV14; d_call: TRBD1; cdr3_nt: TGTGCCCGTAGGGGGACAGGGTTTACGTGGACCTACAATGAGCAGTTCTTC; cdr3_aa: CARRGTGFTWTYNEQFF
clone_size: few; j_call: TRBJ1-3; v_call: TRBV4-1; d_call: .; cdr3_nt: TGCGCCAGCAGCCAAGACCCCCCGGGGGCTGGAAACACCATATATTTT; cdr3_aa: CASSQDPPGAGNTIYF
clone_size: once; j_call: TRBJ2-7; v_call: TRBV27; d_call: .; cdr3_nt: TGTGCCAGCAGTTTATCTGCAGGGCTCTACGAGCAGTACTTC; cdr3_aa: CASSLSAGLYEQYF
clone_size: once; j_call: TRBJ2-5; v_call: TRBV10-1; d_call: TRBD2; cdr3_nt: TGCGCCAGCAGTCGGGGGGATCAAGAGACCCAGTACTTC; cdr3_aa: CASSRGDQETQYF
clone_size: .; j_call: TRBJ2-3; v_call: TRBV10-1; d_call: TRBD1; cdr3_nt: TGCGCCAGCAGTGAGTCGATAGACAGGGGGCATACGCAGTATTTT; cdr3_aa: CASSESIDRGHTQYF
clone_size: .; j_call: TRBJ2-7; v_call: TRBV28; d_call: TRBD2; cdr3_nt: TGTGCCAGCAGCCGGATGCCTAGCGGGAGGGCCGGGTACGAGCAGTACTTC; cdr3_aa: CASSRMPSGRAGYEQYF
clone_size: .; j_call: TRBJ2-1; v_call: TRBV6-4; d_call: TRBD1; cdr3_nt: TGTGCCAGCAGTACAAAACAGGGGTCTGAGCAGTTCTTC; cdr3_aa: CASSTKQGSEQFF
clone_size: .; j_call: TRBJ1-4; v_call: TRBV15; d_call: .; cdr3_nt: TGTGCCACCAGCAGAGTAAGAGACAGCCCGAATGAAAAACTGTTTTTT; cdr3_aa: CATSRVRDSPNEKLFF
clone_size: .; j_call: TRBJ1-5; v_call: TRBV2; d_call: .; cdr3_nt: TGTGCCAGCAGCTTAAACTTCAATCAGCCCCAGCATTTT; cdr3_aa: CASSLNFNQPQHF
clone_size: few; j_call: TRBJ2-1; v_call: TRBV6-4; d_call: TRBD2; cdr3_nt: TGTGCCAGCAGCCGGACTAGCGGGAGTTTCTCCTACAATGAGCAGTTCTTC; cdr3_aa: CASSRTSGSFSYNEQFF
clone_size: .; j_call: TRBJ1-5; v_call: TRBV28; d_call: TRBD1; cdr3_nt: TGTGCCAGCAGTTCAAAGACAGGGTTTGGTGATCAGCCCCAGCATTTT; cdr3_aa: CASSSKTGFGDQPQHF
clone_size: .; j_call: TRBJ1-3; v_call: TRBV6-1; d_call: .; cdr3_nt: TGTGCCAGCTCAGGGGCTGGAAACACCATATATTTT; cdr3_aa: CASSGAGNTIYF
clone_size: few; j_call: TRBJ2-7; v_call: TRBV10-3; d_call: TRBD1; cdr3_nt: TGTGCCATCAGCGAGGGGGACAGGGGGCACGAGCAGTACTTC; cdr3_aa: CAISEGDRGHEQYF
clone_size: .; j_call: TRBJ1-2; v_call: TRBV18; d_call: TRBD1; cdr3_nt: TGTGCCAGCTCACCAGCACAGGGGGAGCAAGGCTACACCTTC; cdr3_aa: CASSPAQGEQGYTF
clone_size: .; j_call: TRBJ2-7; v_call: TRBV18; d_call: .; cdr3_nt: TGTGCCAGCTCACCCCCTAGCCACCCCTACGAGCAGTACTTC; cdr3_aa: CASSPPSHPYEQYF
clone_size: .; j_call: TRBJ2-5; v_call: TRBV5-5; d_call: .; cdr3_nt: TGTGCCAGCAGCTCCCGACTGTCGGAAGAGACCCAGTACTTC; cdr3_aa: CASSSRLSEETQYF
clone_size: few; j_call: TRBJ1-5; v_call: TRBV7-2; d_call: TRBD1; cdr3_nt: TGTGCCAGCAGCTCTGAAAACAGGGGAGATCAGCCCCAGCATTTT; cdr3_aa: CASSSENRGDQPQHF
clone_size: few; j_call: TRBJ1-5; v_call: TRBV19; d_call: .; cdr3_nt: TGTGCCAGTAGGGAGAGCAATCAGCCCCAGCATTTT; cdr3_aa: CASRESNQPQHF
clone_size: .; j_call: TRBJ1-1; v_call: TRBV5-6; d_call: .; cdr3_nt: TGTGCCAGCAGCATTGTGTACTCCAGGGCAACTGAAGCTTTCTTT; cdr3_aa: CASSIVYSRATEAFF
clone_size: .; j_call: TRBJ2-7; v_call: TRBV6-5; d_call: .; cdr3_nt: TGTGCCAGCATACGGGACACCTACGAGCAGTACTTC; cdr3_aa: CASIRDTYEQYF